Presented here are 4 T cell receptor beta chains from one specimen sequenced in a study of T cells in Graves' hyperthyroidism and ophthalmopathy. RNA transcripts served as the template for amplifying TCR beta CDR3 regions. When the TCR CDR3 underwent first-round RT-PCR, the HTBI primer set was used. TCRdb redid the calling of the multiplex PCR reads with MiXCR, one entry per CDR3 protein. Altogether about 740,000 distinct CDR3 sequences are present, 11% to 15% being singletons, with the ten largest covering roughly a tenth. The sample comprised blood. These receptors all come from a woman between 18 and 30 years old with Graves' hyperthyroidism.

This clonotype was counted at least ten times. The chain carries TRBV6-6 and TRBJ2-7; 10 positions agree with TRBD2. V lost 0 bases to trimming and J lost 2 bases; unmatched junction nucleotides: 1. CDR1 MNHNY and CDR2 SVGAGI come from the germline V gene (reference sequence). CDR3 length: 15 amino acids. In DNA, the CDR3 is TGTGCCAGCAGTTACTCCGGGACTAGCGCCTACGAGCAGTACTTC. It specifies CASSYSGTSAYEQYF.

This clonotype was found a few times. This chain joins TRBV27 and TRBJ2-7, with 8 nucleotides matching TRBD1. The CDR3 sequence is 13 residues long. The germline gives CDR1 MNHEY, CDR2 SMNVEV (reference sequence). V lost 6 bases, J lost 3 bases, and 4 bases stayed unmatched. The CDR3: CASSRQGYYEQYF. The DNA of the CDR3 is TGTGCCAGCAGCCGACAGGGGTACTACGAGCAGTACTTC.

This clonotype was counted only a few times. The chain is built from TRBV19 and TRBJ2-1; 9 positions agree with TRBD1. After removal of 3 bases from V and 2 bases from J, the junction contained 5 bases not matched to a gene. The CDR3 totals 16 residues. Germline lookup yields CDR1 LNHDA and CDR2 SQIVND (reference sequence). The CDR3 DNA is TGTGCCAGTAGTATCGCGACAGGGGGAACCTACAATGAGCAGTTCTTC. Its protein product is CASSIATGGTYNEQFF.

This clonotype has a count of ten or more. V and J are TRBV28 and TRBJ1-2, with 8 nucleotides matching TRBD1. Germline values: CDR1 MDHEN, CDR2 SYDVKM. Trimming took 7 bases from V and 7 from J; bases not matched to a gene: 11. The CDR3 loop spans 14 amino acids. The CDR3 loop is CASTPAGGRRGYTF. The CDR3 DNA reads TGTGCCAGCACCCCCGCAGGGGGCAGGCGTGGCTACACCTTC.